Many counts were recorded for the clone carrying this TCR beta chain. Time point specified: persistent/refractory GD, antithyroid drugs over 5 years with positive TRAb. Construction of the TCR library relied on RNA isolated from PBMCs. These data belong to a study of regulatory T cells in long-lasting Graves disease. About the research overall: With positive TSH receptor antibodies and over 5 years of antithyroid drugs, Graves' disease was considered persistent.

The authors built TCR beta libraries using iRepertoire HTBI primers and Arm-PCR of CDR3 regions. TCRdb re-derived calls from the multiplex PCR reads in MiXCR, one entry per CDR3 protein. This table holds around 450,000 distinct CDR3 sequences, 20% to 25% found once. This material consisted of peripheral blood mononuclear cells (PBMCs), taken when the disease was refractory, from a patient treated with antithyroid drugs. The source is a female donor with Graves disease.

The CDR3 region has the DNA TGTGCCAGCAGCATCGGACAGGGTCAGTCTAATGAAAAACTGTTTTTT. The encoded protein is CASSIGQGQSNEKLFF. The rearrangement links TRBV6-1 to TRBJ1-4; 8 positions match TRBD1. Germline V gene lookup returns CDR1 MNHNS and CDR2 SASEGT. The CDR3 sequence is 16 residues long. Trimming took 6 bases from V and 3 from J; bases not matched to a gene: 9.